These T cell receptor beta chains were read from a single sample in a study of cytomegalovirus exposure and HLA in healthy donors. The method was immunoSEQ multiplex PCR; TCRdb's version includes in-frame clones alone and lacks a portion of them. The profile shows around 110,000 clones, roughly two thirds of them singletons. Input material: PBMCs. These receptors all stem from a female donor in good health and CMV-seronegative. Each CDR3 is given with its conserved first and last residue. A D gene is named only where the DNA matches it firmly. Not every row has a clone size; where given, it reads once, few, many or a size class.

few	TRBV7-2	TRBJ1-2	TRBD1	CASSYRQGRSYGYTF	TGTGCCAGCAGCTACAGACAGGGGAGGTCCTATGGCTACACCTTC
.	TRBV19	TRBJ1-1	.	CASSQGTNTEAFF	TGTGCCAGTAGTCAGGGGACGAACACTGAAGCTTTCTTT
.	TRBV10-3	TRBJ1-2	.	CAIWGLGYGYTF	TGTGCCATCTGGGGGCTCGGCTATGGCTACACCTTC
.	TRBV30	TRBJ1-1	TRBD1	CAWSVETGVTEAFF	TGTGCCTGGAGTGTTGAGACAGGGGTCACTGAAGCTTTCTTT
.	TRBV4-1	TRBJ2-4	.	CASSQDVGFGALAKNIQYF	TGCGCCAGCAGCCAAGATGTAGGGTTTGGGGCTTTAGCCAAAAACATTCAGTACTTC
.	TRBV5-1	TRBJ2-2	TRBD2	CASSETSGRPGGELFF	TGCGCCAGCAGCGAGACTAGCGGGAGACCGGGCGGGGAGCTGTTTTTT
.	TRBV14	TRBJ2-1	TRBD1	CASSLLGPQGASEQFF	TGTGCCAGCAGCCTTTTAGGCCCGCAGGGGGCAAGTGAGCAGTTCTTC
few	TRBV5-5	TRBJ2-5	.	CASSLVVGRNEETQYF	TGTGCCAGCAGCTTGGTAGTGGGGAGAAATGAAGAGACCCAGTACTTC
.	TRBV5-1	TRBJ2-2	TRBD1	CASSPGTGGAPSHTGELFF	TGCGCCAGCAGCCCCGGGACAGGGGGGGCCCCCAGCCACACCGGGGAGCTGTTTTTT
.	TRBV4-3	TRBJ2-2	.	CASSQEEGSPGELFF	TGCGCCAGCAGCCAAGAGGAGGGATCCCCCGGGGAGCTGTTTTTT
.	TRBV7-2	TRBJ1-1	.	CASSLYMNTEAFF	TGTGCCAGCAGCTTATACATGAACACTGAAGCTTTCTTT
once	TRBV7-8	TRBJ2-6	TRBD1	CASSLTGSGANVLTF	TGTGCCAGCAGCTTGACAGGGTCTGGGGCCAACGTCCTGACTTTC
.	TRBV30	TRBJ2-3	.	CAWSPTWDTQYF	TGTGCCTGGAGTCCCACTTGGGATACGCAGTATTTT
.	TRBV19	TRBJ2-2	TRBD1	CASRGVGQGPTGELFF	TGTGCCAGTAGGGGCGTGGGACAGGGGCCCACCGGGGAGCTGTTTTTT
.	TRBV7-2	TRBJ1-2	TRBD1	CASSLRPGQGQYSNYGYTF	TGTGCCAGCAGCTTGAGGCCGGGACAGGGTCAATACTCCAACTATGGCTACACCTTC
once	TRBV29-1	TRBJ2-3	.	CSVEDPGTDTQYF	TGCAGCGTTGAAGACCCCGGGACAGATACGCAGTATTTT
.	TRBV28	TRBJ1-5	.	CASSLRGYQPQHF	TGTGCCAGCAGTTTGCGGGGCTATCAGCCCCAGCATTTT
.	TRBV18	TRBJ1-3	TRBD1	CASSSRDSSSGNTIYF	TGTGCCAGCTCATCTCGGGACAGCAGCTCTGGAAACACCATATATTTT
.	TRBV11-3	TRBJ2-5	TRBD1	CASSPLRGETQYF	TGTGCCAGCAGCCCGCTCAGGGGGGAGACCCAGTACTTC
.	TRBV29-1	TRBJ2-2	.	CSVGNGLRNTGELFF	TGCAGCGTTGGCAACGGTCTCCGCAACACCGGGGAGCTGTTTTTT
.	TRBV30	TRBJ1-1	TRBD1	CAWRRPGTGGSEGAFF	TGTGCCTGGAGAAGGCCCGGGACAGGAGGTTCAGAAGGAGCTTTCTTT
once	TRBV27	TRBJ1-5	.	CASSLRDKSNQPQHF	TGTGCCAGCAGCCTCCGGGACAAAAGCAATCAGCCCCAGCATTTT
.	TRBV15	TRBJ2-7	.	CATSRWRGSYEQYF	TGTGCCACCAGCAGGTGGCGGGGATCCTACGAGCAGTACTTC
.	TRBV29-1	TRBJ2-7	TRBD2	CSVSTTSGYEQYF	TGCAGCGTTTCAACGACTAGCGGCTACGAGCAGTACTTC
.	TRBV9	TRBJ2-2	TRBD2	CASSVRAGTSGDLNTGELFF	TGTGCCAGCAGCGTACGGGCTGGGACTAGCGGGGACTTGAACACCGGGGAGCTGTTTTTT
.	TRBV9	TRBJ1-1	TRBD1	CASSAADRLSNTEAFF	TGTGCCAGCAGCGCAGCGGACAGGCTCAGTAACACTGAAGCTTTCTTT
few	TRBV5-8	TRBJ2-5	.	CASSGRENGETQYF	TGTGCCAGCAGTGGGCGAGAAAACGGAGAGACCCAGTACTTC
.	TRBV7-2	TRBJ2-7	.	CASSLAPYEQYF	TGTGCCAGCAGCTTAGCTCCTTACGAGCAGTACTTC